This TCR beta chain was sequenced in a study of T cell responses to AZD1222 COVID-19 vaccine. This CDR3 has 14 amino acids. From germline, CDR1 is KGHSH and CDR2 LQKENI. V was pared by 3 bases and J by 10 bases, with 13 bases between. Repertoires were generated with immunoSEQ multiplex PCR, while TCRdb's copy carries only in-frame clones and drops some. The data show more than 90,000 clones, about 88% seen once. In its sample, this clone was seen once. Its antigen is not known. Findings and limits, study-wide: Spike-wide vaccine-associated CD4 TCRs dominated at 160-218 and 743-854.

The sequences come from peripheral blood, collected 28 days after the second AZD1222 dose. The V gene is TRBV18, the J gene TRBJ1-6; D is possibly TRBD1 (6 bases). This sequence originates from an adult who received the AZD1222 COVID-19 vaccine. The chain's CDR3 is CASSPGQTGSPLHF. In DNA form, the CDR3 reads TGTGCCAGCTCACCTGGACAGACTGGATCACCCCTCCACTTT. Together with reference TRBV18 and TRBJ1-6, the CDR3 gives the full variable domain: NAGVMQNPRHLVRRRGQEARLRCSPMKGHSHVYWYRQLPEEGLKFMVYLQKENIIDESGMPKERFSAEFPKEGPSILRIQQVVRGDSAAYFCASSPGQTGSPLHFGNGTRLTVT.